These 10 T cell receptor beta chains were all obtained from the same sample, sequenced in a study of T-cell reconstitution after alpha-beta-depleted transplantation in children. Unique molecular identifiers were incorporated into the prepared TCRbeta library. TCRdb processed the PCR reads anew with MiXCR; each CDR3 protein has one entry. This sample carries approximately 400,000 distinct CDR3 sequences, 15% to 20% of them seen once, and the ten largest clones take under 30%. Here the sequenced sample was PBMCs, mostly from graft donor cells, taken 360 days after TCRalphabeta/CD19-depleted stem cell transplant. All receptors come from a boy under three years old who had a stem cell transplant for Wiskott-Aldrich syndrome, so the T cells may come from the graft donor.

This clonotype was found many times. V and J are TRBV12-3 or TRBV12-4 and TRBJ2-2, with TRBD2 as a possible D gene (6 bases). The V gene lost 2 bases and the J gene lost 2 bases, with 15 bases spanning the gap. The CDR3 spans 17 residues. The CDR3 coding sequence is TGTGCCAGCAGTTTATTTTCCAAGCGGGTCAACACCGGGGAGCTGTTTTTT. This encodes CASSLFSKRVNTGELFF.

The chain carries TRBV20-1 and TRBJ2-7; 7 bases match TRBD1. Germline V gene sequence: CDR1 DFQATT, CDR2 SNEGSKA (reference sequence). The CDR3 has 13 amino acids. The V segment lost 6 bases and the J segment 1 base; nucleotides outside the gene matches: 6. CDR3 nucleotides: TGCAGTGCGATCATGGACAGGTCCTACGAGCAGTACTTC. Its translation is CSAIMDRSYEQYF.

V usage is TRBV29-1 and J usage is TRBJ2-1, with a tentative D call TRBD1 (6 bases). Deletions cut 6 bases from V and 7 bases from J, with 19 bases between. Per the germline V gene, CDR1 is SQVTM and CDR2 is ANQGSEA. This CDR3 region has 14 residues. The CDR3 region is CSVESGQTGNEQFF. CDR3 in DNA: TGCAGCGTCGAATCCGGACAGACGGGGAATGAGCAGTTCTTC.

The CDR3 coding sequence is TGTGCCTGCAATAGCGGTGAAGAGACCCAGTACTTC. Encoded protein: CACNSGEETQYF. This chain uses TRBV30 with TRBJ2-5; possible D gene TRBD2, 6 bases. Germline-derived CDR1 and CDR2 are GTSNPN and SVGIG (reference sequence). The germline V and J ends were trimmed by 6 bases and 3 bases, with 11 bases remaining between them. This CDR3 is 12 amino acids long.

The chain employs TRBV10-3 and TRBJ2-1; either TRBD1 or TRBD2 may supply D (5 bases each). Trimming stripped 5 bases from V and 1 base from J, with 15 bases between. Germline V CDR1 and CDR2: ENHRY, SYGVKD. The CDR3 has 16 residues. CDR3 nucleotides: TGTGCCATCAGTAGGGTTAATGGGGGTTCCTACAATGAGCAGTTCTTC. It yields the protein CAISRVNGGSYNEQFF.

V and J are TRBV28 and TRBJ1-6; 8 nucleotides match TRBD1. The germline gives CDR1 MDHEN, CDR2 SYDVKM. Trimming took 4 bases from V and 0 from J; bases not matched to a gene: 8. This CDR3 region has 18 residues. The CDR3 sequence is CASSYGGQGSSYNSPLHF. CDR3 coding DNA: TGTGCCAGCAGTTACGGCGGACAGGGAAGCTCCTATAATTCACCCCTCCACTTT.

DNA of the CDR3: TGTGCCAGCAGTTTAGCTCTGGCGCCGAACACCGGGGAGCTGTTTTTT. Translating it yields CASSLALAPNTGELFF. The rearrangement uses TRBV12-3 or TRBV12-4 and TRBJ2-2; unclear D gene. V lost 0 bases, J lost 0 bases, and 8 bases lay in between. The CDR3 loop spans 16 amino acids.

This clonotype was counted a few times. The chain recombines TRBV4-2 with TRBJ2-5; no definite D call. The V and J ends lost 4 bases and 4 bases respectively, with 16 bases between them. This CDR3 spans 15 amino acids. Germline V gene lookup returns CDR1 LGHNA and CDR2 YNFKEQ. The CDR3 sequence is CASSPFRWQLETQYF. The CDR3 coding sequence is TGTGCCAGCAGCCCCTTCCGATGGCAGTTAGAGACCCAGTACTTC.

The rearrangement joins TRBV12-3 or TRBV12-4 to TRBJ2-2, with D possibly being TRBD2 (5 bases). The CDR3 contains 15 residues. Trimming took 4 bases from V and 1 from J, leaving 10 bases between them. The CDR3 region is CASSWSGRNTGELFF. The DNA for the CDR3 is TGTGCCAGCAGTTGGAGCGGACGGAACACCGGGGAGCTGTTTTTT.

This rearrangement joins TRBV29-1 to TRBJ2-3; D not resolved. CDR1 and CDR2 (germline): SQVTM, ANQGSEA. The V and J ends lost 6 bases and 6 bases respectively, with 13 bases between them. The CDR3 totals 12 residues. CDR3 nucleotide sequence: TGCAGCGTCCAGGCCCCTGCCGATACGCAGTATTTT. Translating gives CSVQAPADTQYF.